Listed here are 30 T cell receptor beta chains from one sample, sequenced in a study of blood T cell repertoires in COVID-19. The assay was immunoSEQ multiplex PCR, and TCRdb's table has in-frame clones only and misses some. The sample shows around 290,000 clones, 86% of them seen only once. Sequences were obtained from PBMCs or T cells enriched from blood (not recorded which). These receptors were obtained from a woman aged 18-30 years who had recovered from COVID-19.

The V gene is TRBV15, the J gene TRBJ2-7, with 8 bases lining up with TRBD1. The CDR3 is 15 residues long. Germline CDR1 LNHNV, CDR2 YYDKDF (reference sequence). Trimming at V came to 3 bases and at J to 6 bases, leaving 10 bases not matched to a gene. The CDR3 loop reads CATSRETGVFGEQYF. Here the CDR3 DNA reads TGTGCCACCAGCAGGGAGACAGGGGTCTTCGGCGAGCAGTACTTC.

The chain recombines TRBV12-3 or TRBV12-4 with TRBJ1-1; possibly TRBD1 for D (6 bases). This CDR3 contains 13 residues. V lost 5 bases and J 0 bases, leaving 7 bases between the germline ends. This CDR3 is CASSRDMNTEAFF. CDR3 coding DNA: TGTGCCAGCAGTCGGGACATGAACACTGAAGCTTTCTTT.

The gene calls are TRBV14 and TRBJ1-1, with TRBD1 as a possible D gene (5 bases). Trimming took off 4 bases at V and 0 bases at J, with 12 bases between the two ends. From germline, CDR1 is SGHDN and CDR2 FVKESK. This CDR3 has 15 residues. This chain's CDR3 is CASSPRTYMNTEAFF. The CDR3 DNA reads TGTGCCAGCAGCCCTCGGACATACATGAACACTGAAGCTTTCTTT.

The rearrangement joins TRBV2 to TRBJ1-4, with TRBD1 identical over 8 bases. CDR1 and CDR2 from the germline V gene are SNHLY and FYNNEI. CDR3 length equals 13 residues. The J segment lost 8 bases and the V segment lost 5 bases, leaving 4 bases of the junction unmatched. This CDR3 reads CASSNRGREKLFF. The CDR3 nucleotides read TGTGCCAGCAGTAACAGGGGGAGAGAAAAACTGTTTTTT.

This chain joins TRBV5-1 and TRBJ2-1, with 7 bases aligning to TRBD1. In germline, CDR1 is SGHRS, CDR2 YFSETQ. The CDR3 sequence is 12 residues long. With 4 bases clipped from V and 12 bases from J, the junction kept 7 bases outside the gene matches. In nucleotides, the CDR3 is TGCGCCAGCAGCCCGGGACAGCGAGGGCAGTTCTTC. It is translated as CASSPGQRGQFF.

This clone was picked up a small number of times. The DNA for the CDR3 is TGTGCCAGCAGCTTTACAGGGGACCCCATCGTAGAGCAGTTCTTC. This codes for CASSFTGDPIVEQFF. The V call is TRBV11-2, the J call TRBJ2-1; 7 nucleotides match TRBD1. CDR3 length: 15 residues. Germline CDR1 and CDR2: SGHAT and FQNNGV. V shed 3 bases, J shed 10 bases, and the junction held 12 bases outside the gene matches.

The V call is TRBV5-4, the J call TRBJ2-5, with 13 bases that match TRBD2. The CDR3 spans 16 residues. CDR1 is SGHNT and CDR2 is YYREEE in the germline V gene (reference sequence). The V and J ends lost 3 bases and 2 bases, in that order; junction bases with no gene match: 4. CDR3: CASSSGTSGEQETQYF. CDR3 nucleotide sequence: TGTGCCAGCAGCTCCGGGACTAGCGGGGAACAAGAGACCCAGTACTTC.

This chain connects TRBV30 to TRBJ1-1; D unresolved. The CDR3 has 14 amino acids. V lost 0 bases and J lost 6, with 14 bases in between. Germline V gene sequence: CDR1 GTSNPN, CDR2 SVGIG (reference sequence). CDR3 sequence (DNA): TGTGCCTGGAGTGTACTCCTCGCCGATGCTGAAGCTTTCTTT. This codes for CAWSVLLADAEAFF. Complete variable domain (other parts from reference TRBV30 and TRBJ1-1): SQTIHQWPATLVQPVGSPLSLECTVEGTSNPNLYWYRQAAGRGLQLLFYSVGIGQISSEVPQNLSASRPQDRQFILSSKKLLLSDSGFYLCAWSVLLADAEAFFGQGTRLTVV.

The CDR3 here is CAISESWGGTYEQYF. The CDR3 nucleotides are TGTGCCATCAGTGAGTCCTGGGGAGGGACCTACGAGCAGTACTTC. This chain connects TRBV10-3 to TRBJ2-7, with 7 bases lining up with TRBD2. J lost 2 bases, V lost 0 bases, and 4 bases had no gene match. This CDR3 has 15 amino acids. CDR1 and CDR2 from the germline V gene are ENHRY and SYGVKD.

The rearrangement links TRBV19 to TRBJ2-1, with 7 bases aligning to TRBD1. J was trimmed by 6 bases and V by 5 bases; bases with no gene match: 4. This CDR3 contains 13 residues. The germline CDR1 and CDR2 sequences are LNHDA and SQIVND (reference sequence). CDR3: CASSVDRANEQFF. DNA for the CDR3: TGTGCCAGTAGTGTTGACAGGGCCAATGAGCAGTTCTTC.

This clone turned up a few times. This chain joins TRBV24-1 and TRBJ2-3; weak D call: TRBD2 (5 bases). V lost 5 bases to trimming and J lost 4 bases, with 6 bases between them. The CDR3 runs 12 residues. Germline V CDR1 and CDR2: KGHDR, SFDVKD. CDR3 nucleotides: TGTGCCACCAGTGCGGGATCAGATACGCAGTATTTT. Protein: CATSAGSDTQYF.

The V call is TRBV23-1, the J call TRBJ2-1, with 8 nucleotides matching TRBD1. TRBV23-1 is reported as an ORF; its role is uncertain. The J segment lost 0 bases and the V segment lost 3 bases, leaving 7 bases of the junction unmatched. The CDR3 runs to 17 residues. CDR3 nucleotide sequence: TGCGCCAGCAGTCATCCCGACAGGGGTAACTCCTACAATGAGCAGTTCTTC. Translation gives CASSHPDRGNSYNEQFF.

The rearrangement uses TRBV6-5 and TRBJ1-6; D gene uncertain. V was clipped by 2 bases and J by 6 bases, with 8 bases between them. Germline V gene data show CDR1 as MNHEY and CDR2 as SVGAGI. The CDR3 sequence is 14 residues long. The DNA of the CDR3 is TGTGCCAGCAGTTACGGTAGCGGTAATTCACCCCTCCACTTT. It specifies CASSYGSGNSPLHF.

The chain uses TRBV12-5 and TRBJ1-3; D might be TRBD1 (6 bases). The CDR3 has 19 residues. V was clipped by 2 bases and J by 0 bases, with 20 bases between them. From germline, CDR1 is LGHNT and CDR2 FRNRAP. This CDR3 is CASGLKSGAYFNSGNTIYF. The DNA of the CDR3 is TGTGCTAGTGGTTTGAAGTCAGGGGCTTACTTTAACTCTGGAAACACCATATATTTT.

J is TRBJ1-5 and V is TRBV6-2 or TRBV6-3, with D possibly being TRBD1 (5 bases). This CDR3 is built from 14 residues. CDR1 and CDR2 (germline): MNHEY, SVGEGT. V was shortened by 4 bases and J by 4 bases, with 11 bases between the two germline ends. CDR3 bases: TGTGCCAGCAGTTCACCAGGGTTTAATCAGCCCCAGCATTTT. Translating it yields CASSSPGFNQPQHF.

The V gene is TRBV5-1, the J gene TRBJ1-1, with 11 positions matching TRBD1. The CDR3 sequence is 17 residues long. Germline V gene lookup returns CDR1 SGHRS and CDR2 YFSETQ. The junction had 7 bases not matched to a gene; V was cut back by 0 bases and J by 3 bases. Written as DNA, the CDR3 is TGCGCCAGCAGCTTGGGAGGACAGGGGGCATGGGACACTGAAGCTTTCTTT. The encoded protein is CASSLGGQGAWDTEAFF.

The V call is TRBV5-1, the J call TRBJ1-5; 8 nucleotides agree with TRBD1. The CDR3 contains 15 residues. CDR1 is SGHRS and CDR2 is YFSETQ in the germline V gene. Trimming removed 0 bases from V and 4 bases from J; junction bases left unmatched: 3. CDR3 nucleotide sequence: TGCGCCAGCAGCTTGGGGACAGGGAGTAATCAGCCCCAGCATTTT. Translation gives CASSLGTGSNQPQHF.

This chain joins TRBV14 and TRBJ1-1; TRBD1 aligns across 7 bases. This CDR3 has 12 residues. V lost 9 bases and J lost 5; bases outside the gene matches: 6. Looked up from germline, CDR1 is SGHDN and CDR2 is FVKESK. The chain's CDR3 is CASTQGRTEAFF. The CDR3 DNA is TGTGCCAGTACACAGGGGCGGACTGAAGCTTTCTTT.

This clone was recorded a few times. The rearrangement joins TRBV29-1 to TRBJ1-1, with a tentative D call TRBD1 (6 bases). The V end lost 4 bases, the J end lost 0 bases, and 15 bases lay between the germline ends. Germline V gene lookup returns CDR1 SQVTM and CDR2 ANQGSEA. The CDR3 is 15 amino acids. CDR3 coding DNA: TGCAGCGTTGTTCTCCCAGGGGTAGTGAACACTGAAGCTTTCTTT. Its protein is CSVVLPGVVNTEAFF.

V usage is TRBV12-3 or TRBV12-4 and J usage is TRBJ1-1; TRBD1 matches at 11 bases. This CDR3 region has 13 residues. Germline trimming cut 3 bases from V and 9 bases from J; bases unmatched to any gene: 3. This CDR3 reads CASSFGDRGKAFF. In DNA form, the CDR3 reads TGTGCCAGCAGTTTTGGGGACAGGGGGAAAGCTTTCTTT.

The rearrangement uses TRBV6-1 and TRBJ2-1; TRBD2 agrees at 14 bases. The length of the CDR3 is 17 residues. Germline V lookup: CDR1 MNHNS, CDR2 SASEGT. V gave up 2 bases and J gave up 7 bases; unmatched junction bases: 7. Written as DNA, the CDR3 is TGTGCCAGCAGTGAACCGGGACTAGCGGGAGTGAGGAATGAGCAGTTCTTC. Translating it yields CASSEPGLAGVRNEQFF.

The J gene is TRBJ2-7, the V gene TRBV7-4, with D possibly TRBD2 on 5 matching bases. Trimming left V 3 bases short and J 2 bases short, with 14 bases between. Per germline, CDR1 SGHVT and CDR2 SQSDAQ. The CDR3 extends over 15 amino acids. The CDR3 loop is CASSLGYRETYEQYF. CDR3 nucleotide sequence: TGTGCCAGCAGCTTGGGGTATAGGGAGACCTACGAGCAGTACTTC.

This chain uses TRBV3-1 (or the pseudogene TRBV3-2) with TRBJ1-2, with 8 positions matching TRBD1. The germline gives CDR1 LGHDT, CDR2 YNNKEL (reference sequence). V lost 8 bases to trimming and J lost 7 bases; unmatched junction nucleotides: 9. The CDR3 extends over 13 amino acids. The CDR3 reads CASLGQDLSGYTF. In nucleotides, the CDR3 is TGTGCCAGCCTGGGACAGGACCTCTCTGGCTACACCTTC.

The gene calls are TRBV9 and TRBJ2-5; 11 bases map to TRBD2. The CDR3 is 19 residues long. CDR1 is SGDLS, CDR2 YYNGEE, per germline. J lost 0 bases, V lost 4 bases, and 14 bases had no gene match. The CDR3 loop is CASSTGEAGLAGDQETQYF. The CDR3 DNA is TGTGCCAGCAGCACCGGAGAGGCAGGACTAGCGGGCGACCAAGAGACCCAGTACTTC.

The gene calls are TRBV19 and TRBJ1-2; tentative D call: TRBD1 (6 bases). Germline V gene data show CDR1 as LNHDA and CDR2 as SQIVND (reference sequence). The CDR3 is 14 residues long. Trimming shortened V by 5 bases and J by 8 bases, and 18 bases separated the two germline ends. The CDR3 DNA reads as TGTGCCAGTAGTCCGGACAGCCCATGGAAGGGCTACACCTTC. Amino acid sequence: CASSPDSPWKGYTF. Complete variable domain (other parts from reference TRBV19 and TRBJ1-2): DGGITQSPKYLFRKEGQNVTLSCEQNLNHDAMYWYRQDPGQGLRLIYYSQIVNDFQKGDIAEGYSVSREKKESFPLTVTSAQKNPTAFYLCASSPDSPWKGYTFGSGTRLTVV.

This chain connects TRBV7-8 to TRBJ2-3; 12 nucleotides match TRBD2. Trimming cost V 4 bases and J 2 bases; bases outside gene matches: 10. The CDR3 has 18 residues. From germline, CDR1 is SGHVS and CDR2 FQNEAQ. CDR3 in amino acids: CASSSGLAGVDFTDTQYF. CDR3 DNA: TGTGCCAGCAGCTCGGGACTAGCGGGCGTAGACTTCACAGATACGCAGTATTTT.

This rearrangement joins TRBV4-3 to TRBJ2-5; tentative D call: TRBD2 (6 bases). Germline V gene sequence: CDR1 LGHNA, CDR2 YSLEER. The CDR3 extends over 17 amino acids. V dropped 0 bases and J dropped 1 base, with 15 bases sitting between them. The CDR3 sequence: CASSQDGFLAPQETQYF. In DNA, the CDR3 is TGCGCCAGCAGCCAAGATGGGTTTCTAGCGCCCCAAGAGACCCAGTACTTC.

This clone appeared a single time. This rearrangement joins TRBV2 to TRBJ2-3, with D perhaps matching TRBD2 (6 bases). Germline CDR1 SNHLY, CDR2 FYNNEI. The V and J ends lost 8 bases and 7 bases respectively, with 19 bases between them. This CDR3 is 14 amino acids long. CDR3 region: CASLWGAGLNTQYF. The CDR3 nucleotides are TGTGCCAGCCTCTGGGGTGCGGGGTTGAATACGCAGTATTTT.

This clone was counted a few times. The gene calls are TRBV6-2 or TRBV6-3 and TRBJ2-7; TRBD1 matches at 8 bases. The ends lost 3 bases at V and 5 bases at J; junction bases unmatched: 9. This CDR3 comprises 15 residues. Germline CDR1 and CDR2: MNHEY and SVGEGT. The CDR3 sequence is CASSYMVTGVDEQYF. The DNA of the CDR3 is TGTGCCAGCAGTTATATGGTGACAGGGGTGGACGAGCAGTACTTC.

This clone occurred a few times. The chain has TRBV28 and TRBJ2-5; TRBD1 aligns across 7 bases. Germline trimming cut 5 bases from V and 4 bases from J; bases unmatched to any gene: 10. Per the germline V gene, CDR1 is MDHEN and CDR2 is SYDVKM. This CDR3 spans 15 amino acids. The CDR3 nucleotides are TGTGCCAGCAGTCCCCGACAGGGCGGTACAGAGACCCAGTACTTC. Residues: CASSPRQGGTETQYF.